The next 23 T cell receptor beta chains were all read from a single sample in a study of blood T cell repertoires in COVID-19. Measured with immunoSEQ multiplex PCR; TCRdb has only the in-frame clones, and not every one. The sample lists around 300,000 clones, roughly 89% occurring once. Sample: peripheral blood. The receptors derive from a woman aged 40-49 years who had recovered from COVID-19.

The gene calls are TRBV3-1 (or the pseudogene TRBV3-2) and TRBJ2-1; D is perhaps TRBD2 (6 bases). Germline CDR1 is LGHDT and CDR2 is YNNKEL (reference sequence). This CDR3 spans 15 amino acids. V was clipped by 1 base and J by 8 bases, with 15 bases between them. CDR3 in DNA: TGTGCCAGCAGCCAAGGAGGGCTAGCGAAGGATGAGCAGTTCTTC. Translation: CASSQGGLAKDEQFF.

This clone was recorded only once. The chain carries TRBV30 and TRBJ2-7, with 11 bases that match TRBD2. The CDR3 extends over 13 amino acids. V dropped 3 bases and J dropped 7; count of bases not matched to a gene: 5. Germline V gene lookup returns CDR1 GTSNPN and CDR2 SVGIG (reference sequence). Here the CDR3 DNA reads TGTGCCTGGAGAACTAGCGGGAGACGGGAGCAGTACTTC. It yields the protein CAWRTSGRREQYF.

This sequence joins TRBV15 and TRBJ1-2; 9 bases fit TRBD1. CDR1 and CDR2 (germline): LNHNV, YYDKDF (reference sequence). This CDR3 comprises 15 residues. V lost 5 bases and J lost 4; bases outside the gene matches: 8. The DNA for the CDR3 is TGTGCCACCAGCCAACACCGGGACAGGGCCTATGGCTACACCTTC. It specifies CATSQHRDRAYGYTF.

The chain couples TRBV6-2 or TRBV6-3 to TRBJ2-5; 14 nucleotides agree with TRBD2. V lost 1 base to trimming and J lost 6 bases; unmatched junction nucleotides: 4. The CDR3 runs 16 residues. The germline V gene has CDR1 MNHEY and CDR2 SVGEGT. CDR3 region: CASSYLGTSGSQTQYF. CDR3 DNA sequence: TGTGCCAGCAGTTACTTAGGGACTAGCGGGAGCCAGACCCAGTACTTC.

CDR3 DNA sequence: TGTGCCAGCAGCTTAGTTTGGACTAGCGAGTTGAGCTCCTACGAGCAGTACTTC. As protein: CASSLVWTSELSSYEQYF. J is TRBJ2-7 and V is TRBV7-9, with TRBD2 matching 9 bases. The germline V gene has CDR1 SEHNR and CDR2 FQNEAQ (reference sequence). J gave up 0 bases and V 1 base, and 10 bases lay outside the gene matches. CDR3 length: 18 amino acids.

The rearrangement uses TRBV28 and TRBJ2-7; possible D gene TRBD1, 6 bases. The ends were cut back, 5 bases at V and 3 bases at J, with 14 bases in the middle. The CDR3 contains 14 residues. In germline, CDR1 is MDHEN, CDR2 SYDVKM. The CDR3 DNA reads TGTGCCAGCAGTCTACCGACAGGCCTCTACGAGCAGTACTTC. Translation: CASSLPTGLYEQYF.

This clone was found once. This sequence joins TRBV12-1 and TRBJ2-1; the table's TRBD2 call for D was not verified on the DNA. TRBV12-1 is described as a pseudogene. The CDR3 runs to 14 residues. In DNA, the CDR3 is TGTGCCAGCCAGCTAGCGGGAGGGCCGAATGAGCAGTTCTTC. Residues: CASQLAGGPNEQFF.

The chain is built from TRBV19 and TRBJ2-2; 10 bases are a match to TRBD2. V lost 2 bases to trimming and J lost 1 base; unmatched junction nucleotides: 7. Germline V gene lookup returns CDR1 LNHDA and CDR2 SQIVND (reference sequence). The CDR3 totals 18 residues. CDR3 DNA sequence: TGTGCCAGTAGTATAAGAGCGGGACTAGCGCGGAACACCGGGGAGCTGTTTTTT. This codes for CASSIRAGLARNTGELFF.

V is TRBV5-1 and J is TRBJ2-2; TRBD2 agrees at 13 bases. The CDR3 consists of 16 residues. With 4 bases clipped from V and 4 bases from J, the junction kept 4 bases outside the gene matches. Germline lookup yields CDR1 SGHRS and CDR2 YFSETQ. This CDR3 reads CASSQGLAGATGELFF. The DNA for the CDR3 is TGCGCCAGCAGCCAAGGACTAGCGGGGGCCACCGGGGAGCTGTTTTTT.

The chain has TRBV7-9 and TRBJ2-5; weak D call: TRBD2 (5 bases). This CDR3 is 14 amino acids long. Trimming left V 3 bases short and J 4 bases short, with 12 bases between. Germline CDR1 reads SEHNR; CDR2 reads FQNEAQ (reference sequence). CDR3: CASSFLGDRETQYF. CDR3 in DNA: TGTGCCAGCAGCTTTTTGGGAGATCGAGAGACCCAGTACTTC. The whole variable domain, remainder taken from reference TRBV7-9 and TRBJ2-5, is DTGVSQNPRHKITKRGQNVTFRCDPISEHNRLYWYRQTLGQGPEFLTYFQNEAQLEKSRLLSDRFSAERPKGSFSTLEIQRTEQGDSAMYLCASSFLGDRETQYFGPGTRLLVL.

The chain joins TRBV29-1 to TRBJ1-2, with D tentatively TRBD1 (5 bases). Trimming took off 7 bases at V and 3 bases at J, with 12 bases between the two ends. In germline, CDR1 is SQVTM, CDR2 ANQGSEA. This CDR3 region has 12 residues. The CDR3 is CSGQITDYGYTF. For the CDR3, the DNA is TGCAGCGGACAGATTACAGACTATGGCTACACCTTC.

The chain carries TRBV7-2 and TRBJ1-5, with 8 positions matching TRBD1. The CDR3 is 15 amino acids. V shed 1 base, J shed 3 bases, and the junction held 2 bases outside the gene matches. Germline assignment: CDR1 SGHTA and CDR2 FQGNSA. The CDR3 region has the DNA TGTGCCAGCAGCTTAGGGACAGGGCTCAATCAGCCCCAGCATTTT. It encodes CASSLGTGLNQPQHF.

CDR3 in amino acids: CASRPGTGGPTNEKLFF. CDR3 DNA sequence: TGTGCCAGCAGACCCGGGACAGGGGGTCCAACTAATGAAAAACTGTTTTTT. The chain recombines TRBV27 with TRBJ1-4; 11 bases are a match to TRBD1. Germline V gene sequence: CDR1 MNHEY, CDR2 SMNVEV (reference sequence). The CDR3 covers 17 residues. Unmatched junction bases numbered 6, after V lost 6 bases and J lost 0 bases.

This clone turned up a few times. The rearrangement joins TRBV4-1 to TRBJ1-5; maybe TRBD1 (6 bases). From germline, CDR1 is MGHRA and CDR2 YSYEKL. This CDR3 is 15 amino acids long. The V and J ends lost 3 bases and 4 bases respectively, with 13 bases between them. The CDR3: CASSHPGAGNQPQHF. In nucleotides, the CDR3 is TGCGCCAGCAGCCACCCAGGGGCTGGGAATCAGCCCCAGCATTTT.

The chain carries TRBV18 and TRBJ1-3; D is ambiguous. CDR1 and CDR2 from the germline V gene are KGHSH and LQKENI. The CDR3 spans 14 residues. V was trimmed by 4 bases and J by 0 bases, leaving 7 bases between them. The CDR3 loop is CASSQQDSGNTIYF. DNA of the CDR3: TGTGCCAGCTCACAGCAAGACTCTGGAAACACCATATATTTT.

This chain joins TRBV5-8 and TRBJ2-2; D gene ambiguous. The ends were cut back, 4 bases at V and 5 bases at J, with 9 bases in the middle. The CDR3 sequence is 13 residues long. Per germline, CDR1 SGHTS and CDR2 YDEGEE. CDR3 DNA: TGTGCCAGCAGCCGACATGAGACCGGGGAGCTGTTTTTT. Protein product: CASSRHETGELFF.

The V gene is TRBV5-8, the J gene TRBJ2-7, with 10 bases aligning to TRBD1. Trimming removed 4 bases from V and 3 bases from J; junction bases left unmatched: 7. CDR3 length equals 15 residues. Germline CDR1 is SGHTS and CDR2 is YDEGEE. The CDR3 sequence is CASSKTGTGDYEQYF. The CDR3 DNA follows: TGTGCCAGCAGCAAAACCGGGACAGGGGACTACGAGCAGTACTTC. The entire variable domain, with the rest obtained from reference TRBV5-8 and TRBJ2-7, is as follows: EAGVTQSPTHLIKTRGQQATLRCSPISGHTSVYWYQQALGLGLQFLLWYDEGEERNRGNFPPRFSGRQFPNYSSELNVNALELEDSALYLCASSKTGTGDYEQYFGPGTRLTVT.

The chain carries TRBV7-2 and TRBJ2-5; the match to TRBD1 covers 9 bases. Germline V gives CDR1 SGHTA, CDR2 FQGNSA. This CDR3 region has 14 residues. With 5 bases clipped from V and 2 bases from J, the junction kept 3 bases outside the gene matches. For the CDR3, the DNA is TGTGCCAGCAGCCAGGGGACAGGGCAAGAGACCCAGTACTTC. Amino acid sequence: CASSQGTGQETQYF.

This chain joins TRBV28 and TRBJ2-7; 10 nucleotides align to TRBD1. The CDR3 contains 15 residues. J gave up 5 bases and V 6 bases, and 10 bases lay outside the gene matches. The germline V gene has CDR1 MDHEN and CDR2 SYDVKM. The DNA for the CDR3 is TGTGCCAGCAGAACTACCGGGACAGGGGAGAACGAGCAGTACTTC. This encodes CASRTTGTGENEQYF.

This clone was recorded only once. CDR3 sequence reads: CASSPLGGYTGELFF. The CDR3 coding sequence is TGTGCCAGCAGCCCGCTAGGCGGATACACCGGGGAGCTGTTTTTT. The chain employs TRBV7-6 and TRBJ2-2; D is undetermined. Deletions cut 5 bases from V and 3 bases from J, with 13 bases between. The CDR3 has 15 amino acids. CDR1 is SGHVS and CDR2 is FNYEAQ in the germline V gene. Complete variable domain (other parts from reference TRBV7-6 and TRBJ2-2): GAGVSQSPRYKVTKRGQDVALRCDPISGHVSLYWYRQALGQGPEFLTYFNYEAQQDKSGLPNDRFSAERPEGSISTLTIQRTEQRDSAMYRCASSPLGGYTGELFFGEGSRLTVL.

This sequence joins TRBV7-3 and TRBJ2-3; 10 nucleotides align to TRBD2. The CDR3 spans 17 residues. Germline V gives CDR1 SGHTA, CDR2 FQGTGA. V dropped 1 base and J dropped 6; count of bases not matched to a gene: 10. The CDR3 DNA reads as TGTGCCAGCAGCTTAAACGGAGGAGCGGGAGGGCCGGATACGCAGTATTTT. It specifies CASSLNGGAGGPDTQYF.

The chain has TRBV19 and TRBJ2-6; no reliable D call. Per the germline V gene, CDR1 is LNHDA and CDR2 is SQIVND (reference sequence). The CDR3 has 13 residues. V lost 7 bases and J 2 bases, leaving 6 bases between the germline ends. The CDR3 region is CASKETGANVLTF. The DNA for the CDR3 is TGTGCCAGTAAAGAGACTGGGGCCAACGTCCTGACTTTC.

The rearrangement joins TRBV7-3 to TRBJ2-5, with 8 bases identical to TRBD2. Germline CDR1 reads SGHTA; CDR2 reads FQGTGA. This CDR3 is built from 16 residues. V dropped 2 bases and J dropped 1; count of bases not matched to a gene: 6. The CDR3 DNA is TGTGCCAGCAGCTTAGGGCCGGGAGGGATCCAAGAGACCCAGTACTTC. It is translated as CASSLGPGGIQETQYF. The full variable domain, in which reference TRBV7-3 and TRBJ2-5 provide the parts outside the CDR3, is GAGVSQTPSNKVTEKGKYVELRCDPISGHTALYWYRQSLGQGPEFLIYFQGTGAADDSGLPNDRFFAVRPEGSVSTLKIQRTERGDSAVYLCASSLGPGGIQETQYFGPGTRLLVL.